These 11 T cell receptor beta chains came from one sample sequenced in a study of T cell responses to AZD1222 COVID-19 vaccine. Generated by immunoSEQ multiplex PCR, the TCRdb table keeps only in-frame clones and is missing some. The table records about 190,000 clones, about 94% of them present only once. The sample in question was peripheral blood, obtained on day 0 of AZD1222 vaccination. These receptors all stem from an adult in good health.

This clone occurred once. This sequence joins TRBV7-9 and TRBJ2-5; D might be TRBD1 (6 bases). The ends were cut back, 5 bases at V and 2 bases at J, with 12 bases in the middle. Germline loops: CDR1 SEHNR, CDR2 FQNEAQ (reference sequence). The CDR3 spans 14 residues. CDR3 amino acids: CASSPGAGQETQYF. Written as DNA, the CDR3 is TGTGCCAGCAGCCCAGGGGCAGGTCAAGAGACCCAGTACTTC. Full variable domain (rest looked up from reference TRBV7-9 and TRBJ2-5): DTGVSQNPRHKITKRGQNVTFRCDPISEHNRLYWYRQTLGQGPEFLTYFQNEAQLEKSRLLSDRFSAERPKGSFSTLEIQRTEQGDSAMYLCASSPGAGQETQYFGPGTRLLVL.

V usage is TRBV9 and J usage is TRBJ2-2; a possible D gene is TRBD2 (6 bases). V was cut by 0 bases and J by 6 bases, with 12 bases left in between. Germline assignment: CDR1 SGDLS and CDR2 YYNGEE. This CDR3 contains 15 residues. CDR3 in amino acids: CASSVVAATAGELFF. CDR3 bases: TGTGCCAGCAGCGTAGTAGCGGCGACGGCCGGGGAGCTGTTTTTT.

This chain uses TRBV6-5 with TRBJ2-7; tentative D call: TRBD2 (5 bases). Germline V gives CDR1 MNHEY, CDR2 SVGAGI. The V end lost 0 bases, the J end lost 2 bases, and 5 bases lay between the germline ends. The CDR3 has 13 residues. This chain's CDR3 is CASSYSGAYEQYF. The CDR3 coding sequence is TGTGCCAGCAGTTACTCCGGGGCCTACGAGCAGTACTTC.

The V and J genes are TRBV28 and TRBJ1-1; D gene ambiguous. The germline gives CDR1 MDHEN, CDR2 SYDVKM. The CDR3 spans 12 residues. Trimming shortened V by 8 bases and J by 3 bases, and 10 bases separated the two germline ends. The CDR3 spells CASALSYTEAFF. The CDR3 DNA reads TGTGCCAGCGCCTTGTCCTACACTGAAGCTTTCTTT.

The V gene is TRBV28, the J gene TRBJ2-1; D is perhaps TRBD2 (5 bases). Germline V gene lookup returns CDR1 MDHEN and CDR2 SYDVKM. Trimming cost V 5 bases and J 1 base, with 18 bases left between them. This CDR3 contains 17 residues. Written as DNA, the CDR3 is TGTGCCAGCAGTGGTCACGTCGCGGGCCTGTCCTACAATGAGCAGTTCTTC. As protein: CASSGHVAGLSYNEQFF.

The CDR3 sequence is CASSAGGTGGYEQYF. In nucleotides, the CDR3 is TGTGCCAGCAGCGCAGGGGGGACAGGGGGCTACGAGCAGTACTTC. V and J are TRBV9 and TRBJ2-7, with 11 positions matching TRBD1. This CDR3 has 15 residues. Losses at the gene ends were 3 bases for V and 3 bases for J; bases not matched to a gene: 5. From germline, CDR1 is SGDLS and CDR2 YYNGEE.

CDR3 nucleotides: TGCGCCAGCAGCGGGGACAGGGGGACCACAGATACGCAGTATTTT. Its translation is CASSGDRGTTDTQYF. This chain links TRBV5-1 with TRBJ2-3, with 11 bases aligning to TRBD1. The germline CDR1 and CDR2 sequences are SGHRS and YFSETQ. The V and J ends lost 4 bases and 2 bases, in that order; junction bases with no gene match: 3. The CDR3 sequence is 15 residues long.

The chain is built from TRBV28 and TRBJ2-7, with no clear D. Trimming pared 2 bases from V and 1 base from J, leaving 15 bases between. Germline V gene data show CDR1 as MDHEN and CDR2 as SYDVKM. The CDR3 consists of 16 residues. CDR3 DNA: TGTGCCAGCAGTTTAGTTAGGGCCTTGGGATCCTACGAGCAGTACTTC. Protein product: CASSLVRALGSYEQYF. Full variable domain (remainder filled in from reference TRBV28 and TRBJ2-7): DVKVTQSSRYLVKRTGEKVFLECVQDMDHENMFWYRQDPGLGLRLIYFSYDVKMKEKGDIPEGYSVSREKKERFSLILESASTNQTSMYLCASSLVRALGSYEQYFGPGTRLTVT.

The chain employs TRBV2 and TRBJ2-1, with TRBD2 identical over 8 bases. This CDR3 has 16 residues. The V gene's germline CDR1 is SNHLY and CDR2 FYNNEI. V trimming: 4 bases; J trimming: 2 bases; junction bases outside the gene matches: 7. CDR3 DNA sequence: TGTGCCAGCAGTGCGGGGAGAGCGGGGGCCTACAATGAGCAGTTCTTC. The encoded protein is CASSAGRAGAYNEQFF.

The J gene is TRBJ2-1, the V gene TRBV6-4; the match to TRBD2 covers 8 bases. The CDR3 sequence is 15 residues long. The ends lost 3 bases at V and 6 bases at J; junction bases unmatched: 7. CDR1 is MRHNA and CDR2 is SNTAGT in the germline V gene. CDR3 protein: CASSEVTGTSNEQFF. The DNA for the CDR3 is TGTGCCAGCAGTGAGGTAACCGGGACTAGCAATGAGCAGTTCTTC.

The chain uses TRBV28 and TRBJ2-1; TRBD2 matches 7 bases. The V gene's germline CDR1 is MDHEN and CDR2 SYDVKM. J gave up 9 bases and V 6 bases, and 8 bases lay outside the gene matches. The CDR3 runs to 13 residues. CDR3 nucleotide sequence: TGTGCCAGCAGCCACCTCCCTAGCGGTGAGCAGTTCTTC. It yields the protein CASSHLPSGEQFF.